This TCR beta chain was found in a study of early T cells in non-severe SARS-CoV-2 infection. The table lists this clonotype with many counts. In the library, individual cDNA molecules carried attached unique molecular identifiers. TCRdb analysed the 5' RACE reads with MiXCR anew, one entry per CDR3 protein. The sample includes some 29,000 distinct CDR3 sequences, 5% to 6% of them seen just once. This CDR3 has 15 amino acids. The J segment lost 1 base and the V segment lost 3 bases, leaving 6 bases of the junction unmatched. Germline V gene lookup returns CDR1 DFQATT and CDR2 SNEGSKA (reference sequence).

The sequence came from an adult who was a healthcare worker with PCR-confirmed SARS-CoV-2 infection or an uninfected control (not recorded which). The sequencing input was whole blood. V usage is TRBV20-1 and J usage is TRBJ1-1, with 9 bases lining up with TRBD1. The CDR3 loop reads CSASLTGGTNTEAFF. As DNA, the CDR3 is TGCAGTGCTAGTCTTACAGGGGGCACGAACACTGAAGCTTTCTTT.